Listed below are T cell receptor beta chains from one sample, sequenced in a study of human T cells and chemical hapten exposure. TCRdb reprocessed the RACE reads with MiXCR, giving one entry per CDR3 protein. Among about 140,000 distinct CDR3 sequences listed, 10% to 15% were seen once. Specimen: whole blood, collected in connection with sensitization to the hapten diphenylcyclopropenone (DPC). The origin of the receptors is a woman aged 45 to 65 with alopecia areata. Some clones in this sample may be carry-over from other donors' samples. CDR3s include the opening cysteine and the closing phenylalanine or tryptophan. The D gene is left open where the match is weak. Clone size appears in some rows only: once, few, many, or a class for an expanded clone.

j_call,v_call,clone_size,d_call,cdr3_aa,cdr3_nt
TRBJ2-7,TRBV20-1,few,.,CSARDLKTGLPTYEQYF,TGCAGTGCTAGAGACTTGAAAACCGGACTGCCAACCTACGAGCAGTACTTC
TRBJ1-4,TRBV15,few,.,CATSQGTWGEKLFF,TGTGCCACCAGCCAGGGAACCTGGGGTGAAAAACTGTTTTTT
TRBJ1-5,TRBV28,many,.,CASKNSGVAQPQHF,TGTGCCAGCAAGAATTCAGGGGTGGCTCAGCCCCAGCATTTT
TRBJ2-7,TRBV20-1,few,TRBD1,CSARTGTGVGEQYF,TGCAGTGCTCGGACCGGGACAGGGGTGGGGGAGCAGTACTTC
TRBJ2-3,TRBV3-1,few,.,CASSQVGGNVEGDTQYF,TGTGCCAGCAGCCAAGTCGGCGGGAACGTTGAAGGGGATACGCAGTATTTT
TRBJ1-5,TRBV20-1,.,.,CSARKSGINQPQHF,TGCAGTGCTAGAAAATCAGGGATCAATCAGCCCCAGCATTTT
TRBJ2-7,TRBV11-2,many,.,CASSQGSPYEQYF,TGTGCCAGCAGTCAGGGCAGCCCCTACGAGCAGTACTTC
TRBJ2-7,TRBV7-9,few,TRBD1,CASSLSGQGGEQYF,TGTGCCAGCAGCTTAAGTGGACAGGGAGGCGAGCAGTACTTC
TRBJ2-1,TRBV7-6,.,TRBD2,CASSLPRKAGGPEQFF,TGTGCCAGCAGCTTACCTCGGAAGGCGGGAGGGCCCGAGCAGTTCTTC
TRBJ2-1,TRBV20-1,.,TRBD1,CSTTGGLAYNEQFF,TGCAGCACGACAGGGGGCCTCGCCTACAATGAGCAGTTCTTC
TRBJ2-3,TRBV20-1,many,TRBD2,CSARRDYYTQYF,TGCAGTGCTAGAAGGGACTATTATACGCAGTATTTT
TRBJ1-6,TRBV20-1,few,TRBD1,CSASKKGQGARGSPLHF,TGCAGTGCTAGTAAAAAAGGACAGGGGGCGAGAGGGTCACCCCTCCACTTT
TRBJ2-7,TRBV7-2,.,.,CASSRGPGAVNEQYF,TGTGCCAGCAGCAGGGGACCCGGCGCTGTCAACGAGCAGTACTTC
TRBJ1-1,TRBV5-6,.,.,CASVRRGGTAEAFF,TGTGCCAGCGTACGCAGGGGAGGGACCGCTGAAGCTTTCTTT
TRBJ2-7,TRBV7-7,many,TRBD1,CASSWGTGSSYEQYF,TGTGCTAGCAGCTGGGGGACAGGGAGCTCCTACGAGCAGTACTTC